This TCR beta chain was recovered during a study of blood T cell repertoires in COVID-19. Study-level background: Acute and convalescent COVID-19 samples came from the United States, Italy and Spain. The analysed material was cDNA or gDNA that came from T cells, B-cell-depleted T cells, or PBMCs.

Per the original data handling: Amplified reference gene primers provided the basis for estimating nucleated cell counts. Method: immunoSEQ multiplex PCR; TCRdb's copy keeps in-frame clones and lacks some. That table furnishes V, J and clone size, whereas the DNA furnished D and trimming. This table has about 14,000 clones, approximately 90% appearing once. The CDR3 is 15 amino acids. Germline CDR1 and CDR2: DFQATT and SNEGSKA (reference sequence). With V trimmed by 3 bases and J by 6 bases, 6 bases remained unmatched. This chain connects TRBV20-1 to TRBJ2-3; TRBD2 aligns across 13 bases. Sequences were obtained from peripheral blood. The source is a human donor in a cohort sampled during active COVID-19. The CDR3 nucleotides are TGCAGTGCTAGTACTAGCGGGGGGGATTTGGATACGCAGTATTTT. Amino acid sequence: CSASTSGGDLDTQYF.